This TCR beta chain was recovered during a study of tumor-infiltrating lymphocytes in oesophageal squamous cell carcinoma. This clonotype was found a few times. Looked up from germline, CDR1 is MNHNY and CDR2 is SVGAGI (reference sequence). The V gene lost 4 bases and the J gene lost 5 bases, with 15 bases spanning the gap. The CDR3 has 15 amino acids. TCRdb redid the calling of the PCR reads with MiXCR, one entry per CDR3 protein. The sample includes about 14,000 distinct CDR3 sequences, less than 60% of them seen just once. The chain links TRBV6-6 to TRBJ2-1; tentatively, D is TRBD2 (6 bases). This sequence originates from a male donor with esophageal squamous cell carcinoma. Sequenced sample: blood. Here the CDR3 reads CASSSPGLHDNEQFF. The CDR3 nucleotides are TGTGCCAGCAGTTCACCGGGACTCCACGACAATGAGCAGTTCTTC.